A single TCR beta chain is shown here with its context. Other DNA sequences from this sample encode an identical CDR3 as well. This sample is part of a study of Ad26.COV2.S vaccination and SARS-CoV-2 variants. Treatment noted: some 20 received Ad26.COV2.S at low or high dose, single or two shots; several received placebo; per-sample allocation not given. After the first vaccine or placebo injection, samples were drawn on day 63. TCRdb's table, derived via immunoSEQ multiplex PCR, lists solely in-frame clones and lacks some. The sample holds some 340,000 clones, approximately 86% seen once. V shed 6 bases and J shed 0 bases, with 9 bases lying between them. This CDR3 has 13 amino acids. CDR1 is MDHEN and CDR2 is SYDVKM in the germline V gene.

The sequence came from a person between 18 and 59 years old who received the Ad26.COV2.S COVID-19 vaccine or a placebo. The chain uses TRBV28 and TRBJ2-7; D may match TRBD1 or TRBD2 (5 bases each). The input for sequencing was peripheral blood, taken in a trial of Ad26.COV2.S vaccine versus placebo. The CDR3 sequence: CASSRDASYEQYF. The DNA of the CDR3 is TGTGCCAGCAGCCGGGACGCCTCCTACGAGCAGTACTTC.